The clone carrying this T cell receptor beta chain was detected many times. In TCRdb, the RT-PCR reads were re-called with MiXCR into one record per CDR3 protein. The sample consists of hundreds of thousands of distinct CDR3 sequences, approximately 15% of them appearing once. Germline assignment: CDR1 ENHRY and CDR2 SYGVKD. This CDR3 spans 13 amino acids. V lost 4 bases, J lost 6 bases, and 13 bases lay in between. The TCR comes from a female donor in good health, serving as a healthy control. The V call is TRBV10-3, the J call TRBJ2-7, with D possibly being TRBD2 (6 bases). Sequencing was carried out using memory CD4+ T cells from blood. The CDR3 coding sequence is TGTGCCATCAGTGCCAGGGATAGCGGCGAGCAGTACTTC. It specifies CAISARDSGEQYF.